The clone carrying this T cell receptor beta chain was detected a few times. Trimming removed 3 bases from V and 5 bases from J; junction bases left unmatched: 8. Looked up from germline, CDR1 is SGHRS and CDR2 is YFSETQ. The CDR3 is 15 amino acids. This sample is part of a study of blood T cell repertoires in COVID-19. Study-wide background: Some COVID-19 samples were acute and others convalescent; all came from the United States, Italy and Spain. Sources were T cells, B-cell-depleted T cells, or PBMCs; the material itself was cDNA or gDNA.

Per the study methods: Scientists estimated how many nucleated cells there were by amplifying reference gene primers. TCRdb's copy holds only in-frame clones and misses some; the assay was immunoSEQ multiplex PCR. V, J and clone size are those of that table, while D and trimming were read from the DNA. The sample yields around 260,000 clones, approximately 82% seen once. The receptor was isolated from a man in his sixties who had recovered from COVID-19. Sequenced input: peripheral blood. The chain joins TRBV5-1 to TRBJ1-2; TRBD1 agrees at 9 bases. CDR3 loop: CASSSGDRDGYGYTF. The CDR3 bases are TGCGCCAGCAGCTCCGGGGACAGGGATGGGTATGGCTACACCTTC.